A selection of T cell receptor beta chains follows, all from one sample in a study of radiation and T cells in renal cell carcinoma. Here immunoSEQ multiplex PCR was the method, and the copy in TCRdb shows in-frame clones only, minus some. The sample lists around 77,000 clones, around four fifths seen once, with over 2% in the top ten. Sequencing was performed on blood, taken from a patient whose treatment included radiotherapy and nephrectomy. The receptors stem from an older woman with renal cell carcinoma. CDR3s include the opening cysteine and the closing phenylalanine or tryptophan. A D gene is named only where the DNA matches it firmly. A clone size is listed for some rows: how often the clone was seen (once, few, many), or a class if it is expanded.

TRBD2 | TRBJ2-1 | - | TRBV2 | CASRDPAGGRGNEQFF | TGTGCCAGCAGAGACCCCGCGGGGGGACGGGGGAATGAGCAGTTCTTC
- | TRBJ1-1 | few | TRBV19 | CASTTEMNTEAFF | TGTGCCAGTACTACGGAGATGAACACTGAAGCTTTCTTT
TRBD1 | TRBJ1-1 | few | TRBV29-1 | CSVAQGATEAFF | TGCAGCGTTGCTCAGGGGGCCACTGAAGCTTTCTTT
TRBD2 | TRBJ2-4 | - | TRBV5-1 | CASSLGIDKRGTQYF | TGCGCCAGCAGCTTGGGTATTGATAAGCGGGGGACTCAGTACTTC
- | TRBJ1-5 | few | TRBV2 | CASSLTQGHQPQHF | TGTGCCAGCAGTCTAACACAGGGACATCAGCCCCAGCATTTT
- | TRBJ2-7 | - | TRBV29-1 | CSVSGGGAIYEQYF | TGCAGCGTTTCTGGAGGGGGGGCTATCTACGAGCAGTACTTC
- | TRBJ2-6 | - | TRBV23-1 | CASSRGEAGANVLTF | TGCGCCAGCAGTCGAGGGGAAGCTGGGGCCAACGTCCTGACTTTC
- | TRBJ2-1 | - | TRBV7-9 | CASSPTGYGGEQFF | TGTGCCAGCAGCCCTACCGGGTACGGCGGTGAGCAGTTCTTC
- | TRBJ1-5 | - | TRBV19 | CASSIVPDSYQPQHF | TGTGCCAGTAGTATAGTTCCCGACAGTTATCAGCCCCAGCATTTT
- | TRBJ2-1 | - | TRBV27 | CASTIPPIGQNEQFF | TGTGCCAGCACGATACCCCCGATTGGGCAAAATGAGCAGTTCTTC
- | TRBJ2-3 | once | TRBV10-1 | CASSESAGAADTQYF | TGCGCCAGCAGTGAGTCCGCAGGGGCCGCAGATACGCAGTATTTT
- | TRBJ2-7 | - | TRBV5-4 | CASSADTYEQYF | TGTGCCAGCAGCGCCGATACCTACGAGCAGTACTTC
- | TRBJ2-7 | - | TRBV29-1 | CSVGDWDYEQYF | TGCAGCGTTGGAGACTGGGACTACGAGCAGTACTTC
- | TRBJ1-2 | - | TRBV11-2 | CASSPASYGYTF | TGTGCCAGCAGCCCAGCCAGCTATGGCTACACCTTC
- | TRBJ1-3 | once | TRBV2 | CASKAGGNTIYF | TGTGCCAGCAAGGCAGGCGGAAACACCATATATTTT
- | TRBJ1-1 | - | TRBV6-1 | CASRDLGAGTEAFF | TGTGCCAGCAGGGACCTGGGGGCAGGTACTGAAGCTTTCTTT
- | TRBJ2-5 | - | TRBV4-1 | CASSQGRNQETQYF | TGCGCCAGCAGCCAAGGGCGGAACCAAGAGACCCAGTACTTC
TRBD1 | TRBJ1-1 | - | TRBV5-4 | CASSFLQGAYTEAFF | TGTGCCAGCAGCTTCCTACAGGGGGCCTACACTGAAGCTTTCTTT